This passage covers 4 T cell receptor beta chains from one sample sequenced in a study of cytomegalovirus exposure and HLA in healthy donors. The study ran its PCR with 60 Vbeta and 13 Jbeta primers. TCRdb's table, derived via immunoSEQ multiplex PCR, lists solely in-frame clones and lacks some. In all, the sample yields roughly 190,000 clones. Sequencing was done on a sample of PBMCs. The receptors come from a man in his thirties or forties in good health and CMV-seronegative.

In DNA form, the CDR3 reads TGTGCCAGCTCACCAACTGAAAACACTGAAGCTTTCTTT. Protein: CASSPTENTEAFF. The chain is built from TRBV18 and TRBJ1-1; D gene uncertain. The ends were cut back, 2 bases at V and 2 bases at J, with 6 bases in the middle. This CDR3 spans 13 amino acids. Germline CDR1 KGHSH, CDR2 LQKENI.

This chain connects TRBV5-1 to TRBJ1-1; 7 positions match TRBD1. Germline CDR1 SGHRS, CDR2 YFSETQ. This CDR3 has 17 residues. Trimming removed 3 bases from V and 2 bases from J; junction bases left unmatched: 13. The CDR3 loop reads CASSYRGGRAVNTEAFF. CDR3 sequence (DNA): TGCGCCAGCAGCTACCGAGGGGGCCGAGCTGTTAACACTGAAGCTTTCTTT.

The chain employs TRBV30 and TRBJ1-1; no firm D call. Germline CDR1 and CDR2: GTSNPN and SVGIG (reference sequence). The CDR3 covers 13 residues. V was shortened by 0 bases and J by 4 bases, with 9 bases between the two germline ends. The CDR3 loop is CAWSVPSTTEAFF. CDR3 in DNA: TGTGCCTGGAGTGTACCCTCTACCACTGAAGCTTTCTTT.

The CDR3 is CASSLVAGVGEQFF. In DNA form, the CDR3 reads TGTGCCAGCAGTTTAGTGGCGGGAGTGGGTGAGCAGTTCTTC. The chain combines TRBV27 with TRBJ2-1, with 7 positions matching TRBD2. CDR3 length: 14 residues. CDR1 and CDR2 (germline): MNHEY, SMNVEV (reference sequence). J was trimmed by 9 bases and V by 2 bases; bases with no gene match: 7.